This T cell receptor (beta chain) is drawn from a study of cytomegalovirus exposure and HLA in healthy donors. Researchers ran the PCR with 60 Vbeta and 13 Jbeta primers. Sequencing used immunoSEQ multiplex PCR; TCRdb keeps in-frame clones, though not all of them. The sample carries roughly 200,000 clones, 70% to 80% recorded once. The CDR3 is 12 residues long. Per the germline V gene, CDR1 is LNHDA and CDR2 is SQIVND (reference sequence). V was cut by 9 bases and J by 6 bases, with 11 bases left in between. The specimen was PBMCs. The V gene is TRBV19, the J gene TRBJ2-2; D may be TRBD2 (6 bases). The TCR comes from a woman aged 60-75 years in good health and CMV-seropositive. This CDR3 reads CASGSWAGELFF. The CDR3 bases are TGTGCCAGCGGGAGCTGGGCCGGGGAGCTGTTTTTT.